This record looks at one TCR beta chain sequence and its context. These data are taken from a study of CXCR3-negative and CXCR3-positive naive CD8 T cells. Libraries of TRB cDNA were made by 5' RACE and carried UMIs. TCRdb derives one entry per CDR3 protein from the 5' RACE reads, leaving out DNA. Recorded here are about 24,000 distinct CDR3 sequences; the top ten clones represent 3.5% to 5%. Sequenced material: naive CXCR3- CD8+ T cells from blood. Subset specified: CD45RO-CCR7+CD27+CD95- naive CD8+ T cells lacking CXCR3 (TNR3-). The receptor was derived from a human donor in good health. Some clones in this sample may be carry-over from other donors' samples.

The CDR3 protein is CATSRDLAGGTDTQYF. This chain links TRBV15 with TRBJ2-3. Germline V gives CDR1 LNHNV, CDR2 YYDKDF (reference sequence). The CDR3 contains 16 residues.